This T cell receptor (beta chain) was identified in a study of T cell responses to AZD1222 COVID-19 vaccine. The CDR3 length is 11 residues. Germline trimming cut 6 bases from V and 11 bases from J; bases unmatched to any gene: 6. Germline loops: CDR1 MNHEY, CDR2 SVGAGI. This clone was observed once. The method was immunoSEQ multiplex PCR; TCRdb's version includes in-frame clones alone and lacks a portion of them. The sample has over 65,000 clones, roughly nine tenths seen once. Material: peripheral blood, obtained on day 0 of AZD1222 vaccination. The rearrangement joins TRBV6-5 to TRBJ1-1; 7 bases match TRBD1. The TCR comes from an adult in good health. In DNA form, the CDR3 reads TGTGCCAGCAGCCCCGGGACAGAGGCTTTCTTT. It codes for CASSPGTEAFF.